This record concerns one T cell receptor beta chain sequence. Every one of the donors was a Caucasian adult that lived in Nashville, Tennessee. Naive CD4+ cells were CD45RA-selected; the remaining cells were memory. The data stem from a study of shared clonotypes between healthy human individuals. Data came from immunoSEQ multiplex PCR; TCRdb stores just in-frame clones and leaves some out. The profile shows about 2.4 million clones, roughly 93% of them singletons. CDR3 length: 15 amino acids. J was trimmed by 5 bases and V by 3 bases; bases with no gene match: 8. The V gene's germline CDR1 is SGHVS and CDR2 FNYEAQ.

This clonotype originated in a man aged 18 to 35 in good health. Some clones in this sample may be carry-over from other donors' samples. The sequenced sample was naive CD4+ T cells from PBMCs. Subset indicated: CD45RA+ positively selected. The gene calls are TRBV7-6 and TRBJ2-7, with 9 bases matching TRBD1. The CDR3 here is CASSFNRDREDEQYF. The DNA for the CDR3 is TGTGCCAGCAGCTTTAATCGGGACAGGGAGGACGAGCAGTACTTC.